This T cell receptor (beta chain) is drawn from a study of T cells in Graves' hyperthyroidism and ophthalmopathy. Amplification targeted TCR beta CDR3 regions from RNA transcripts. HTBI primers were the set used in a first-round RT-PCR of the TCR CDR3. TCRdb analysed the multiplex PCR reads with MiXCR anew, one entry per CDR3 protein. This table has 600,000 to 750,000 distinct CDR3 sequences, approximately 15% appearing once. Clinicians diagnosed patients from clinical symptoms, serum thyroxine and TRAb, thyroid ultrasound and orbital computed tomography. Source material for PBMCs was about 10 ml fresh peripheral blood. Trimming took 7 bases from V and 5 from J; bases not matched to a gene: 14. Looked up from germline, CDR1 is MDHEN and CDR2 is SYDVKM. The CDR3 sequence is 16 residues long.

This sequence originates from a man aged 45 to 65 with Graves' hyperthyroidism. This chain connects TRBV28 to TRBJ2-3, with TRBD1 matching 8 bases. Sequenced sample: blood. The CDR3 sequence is CASISLGRGHVDTQYF. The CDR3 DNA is TGTGCCAGCATTTCCTTGGGCAGGGGGCATGTAGATACGCAGTATTTT.